This T cell receptor beta chain was documented in a study of blood T cell repertoires in COVID-19. Those enrolled in Seattle joined during active infection and were followed longitudinally afterward. Remarks on this clone: Relative to the germline gene, one junction end is altered; a read error may explain this.

Germline CDR1 and CDR2: MDHEN and SYDVKM. This CDR3 has 15 amino acids. Authors' methods: Reference gene primer amplification yielded estimated nucleated cell counts. Repertoires were generated with immunoSEQ multiplex PCR, while TCRdb's copy carries only in-frame clones and drops some. Clone size and V and J calls were adopted from that table, with D and trimming inferred from the DNA. Of about 170,000 clones in the sample, around 90% were seen once. Specimen: peripheral blood. This receptor was taken from a man younger than 35 with COVID-19, enrolled during active disease. The chain couples TRBV28 to TRBJ1-4, with D possibly matching TRBD1 (6 bases). The CDR3, as DNA: TGTGCCAGCAGTTTCATCAGGGGAACTAATGAAAAACTGCTTTTT. Translation gives CASSFIRGTNEKLLF.